This is a list of T cell receptor beta chains from one sample in a study of blood T cell repertoires in COVID-19. Method: immunoSEQ multiplex PCR; TCRdb's copy keeps in-frame clones and lacks some. This sample has 200,000 to 250,000 clones, with roughly 89% found just once. The source material was peripheral blood. These receptors were obtained from a man aged 30-40 years who had recovered from COVID-19. CDR3s include the opening cysteine and the closing phenylalanine or tryptophan. The D gene is left open where the match is weak. The listing skips clone size in some rows; elsewhere it reads once, few, many or a size class.

CDR3 protein: CASSLDRGTYGYTF
CDR3 DNA: TGTGCCAGCAGCTTGGACAGGGGTACCTATGGCTACACCTTC
D gene: TRBD1
J gene: TRBJ1-2
V gene: TRBV5-4
clone size: -

CDR3 protein: CASSQVPGDSYEQYF
CDR3 DNA: TGCGCCAGCAGCCAAGTCCCAGGGGACTCCTACGAGCAGTACTTC
D gene: -
J gene: TRBJ2-7
V gene: TRBV4-3
clone size: -

CDR3 protein: CASTPTGADTQYF
CDR3 DNA: TGTGCCAGCACCCCTACCGGGGCAGATACGCAGTATTTT
D gene: -
J gene: TRBJ2-3
V gene: TRBV27
clone size: once

CDR3 protein: CASSETGQYF
CDR3 DNA: TGTGCCAGCAGTGAAACGGGACAGTACTTC
D gene: -
J gene: TRBJ2-7
V gene: TRBV2
clone size: -

CDR3 protein: CASRPSPVIGEAFF
CDR3 DNA: TGTGCCAGCAGACCCTCCCCGGTGATCGGTGAAGCTTTCTTT
D gene: -
J gene: TRBJ1-1
V gene: TRBV28
clone size: -

CDR3 protein: CATSDPLGVAGETQYF
CDR3 DNA: TGTGCCACCAGTGATCCGCTCGGGGTTGCGGGGGAGACCCAGTACTTC
D gene: -
J gene: TRBJ2-5
V gene: TRBV24-1
clone size: -

CDR3 protein: CASSFEGGTGELFF
CDR3 DNA: TGTGCCAGCAGTTTCGAGGGCGGTACCGGGGAGCTGTTTTTT
D gene: -
J gene: TRBJ2-2
V gene: TRBV27
clone size: -

CDR3 protein: CASSYVPGAYGYTF
CDR3 DNA: TGTGCCAGCAGTTACGTGCCTGGGGCGTATGGCTACACCTTC
D gene: -
J gene: TRBJ1-2
V gene: TRBV6-5
clone size: -

CDR3 protein: CASSYGGNSYNSPLHF
CDR3 DNA: TGTGCCAGCAGTTACGGGGGGAATTCCTATAATTCACCCCTCCACTTT
D gene: -
J gene: TRBJ1-6
V gene: TRBV6-2/TRBV6-3
clone size: -

CDR3 protein: CASSLVGGRSVEQFF
CDR3 DNA: TGTGCCAGCAGCTTGGTGGGGGGGCGGTCAGTTGAGCAGTTCTTC
D gene: -
J gene: TRBJ2-1
V gene: TRBV5-8
clone size: -

CDR3 protein: CAISEPGRGNTDTQYF
CDR3 DNA: TGTGCCATCAGTGAGCCGGGGCGGGGGAACACAGATACGCAGTATTTT
D gene: TRBD2
J gene: TRBJ2-3
V gene: TRBV10-3
clone size: once

CDR3 protein: CASSLDGGQGNYGYTF
CDR3 DNA: TGTGCCAGCAGTTTAGATGGAGGACAGGGTAACTATGGCTACACCTTC
D gene: TRBD1
J gene: TRBJ1-2
V gene: TRBV28
clone size: -

CDR3 protein: CASSESGNTEAFF
CDR3 DNA: TGTGCCAGCAGTGAATCCGGGAACACTGAAGCTTTCTTT
D gene: -
J gene: TRBJ1-1
V gene: TRBV2
clone size: -

CDR3 protein: CASSPASSGAFYEQYF
CDR3 DNA: TGTGCCAGCAGCCCAGCCTCTAGCGGGGCTTTCTACGAGCAGTACTTC
D gene: TRBD2
J gene: TRBJ2-7
V gene: TRBV7-2
clone size: few

CDR3 protein: CASSHRGTTNYGYTF
CDR3 DNA: TGCGCCAGCAGCCACAGGGGCACTACTAACTATGGCTACACCTTC
D gene: -
J gene: TRBJ1-2
V gene: TRBV4-1
clone size: -

CDR3 protein: CASSETASEQFF
CDR3 DNA: TGCGCCAGCAGTGAGACTGCGAGTGAGCAGTTCTTC
D gene: -
J gene: TRBJ2-1
V gene: TRBV10-1
clone size: -

CDR3 protein: CASSPYTLGTGGDPGELFF
CDR3 DNA: TGTGCCAGCTCACCTTATACCCTGGGGACAGGGGGCGACCCCGGGGAGCTGTTTTTT
D gene: TRBD1
J gene: TRBJ2-2
V gene: TRBV18
clone size: -

CDR3 protein: CASSLAYLEGYTF
CDR3 DNA: TGTGCCAGCAGCTTAGCCTATTTGGAGGGCTACACCTTC
D gene: -
J gene: TRBJ1-2
V gene: TRBV7-9
clone size: -

CDR3 protein: CASSPGTGDSYGYTF
CDR3 DNA: TGCGCCAGCAGCCCCGGGACAGGGGACTCCTATGGCTACACCTTC
D gene: TRBD1
J gene: TRBJ1-2
V gene: TRBV4-3
clone size: -

CDR3 protein: CASSTVAGATFYEQYF
CDR3 DNA: TGTGCCAGCAGCACTGTAGCGGGGGCCACATTCTACGAGCAGTACTTC
D gene: TRBD2
J gene: TRBJ2-7
V gene: TRBV7-2
clone size: once

CDR3 protein: CASSFSRGLSYNEQFF
CDR3 DNA: TGTGCCAGCAGCTTCAGCAGGGGGCTGTCCTACAATGAGCAGTTCTTC
D gene: TRBD1
J gene: TRBJ2-1
V gene: TRBV7-2
clone size: -

CDR3 protein: CASSLLNRVGEQYF
CDR3 DNA: TGTGCCAGCAGCCTACTAAACAGGGTTGGCGAGCAGTACTTC
D gene: -
J gene: TRBJ2-7
V gene: TRBV7-9
clone size: few

CDR3 protein: CASKPEGEGLYGYTF
CDR3 DNA: TGTGCCAGCAAGCCAGAGGGGGAAGGGTTATATGGCTACACCTTC
D gene: -
J gene: TRBJ1-2
V gene: TRBV6-4
clone size: -

CDR3 protein: CASSEALLAGVPGANVLTF
CDR3 DNA: TGTGCCAGCAGTGAAGCGCTGCTAGCGGGGGTCCCTGGGGCCAACGTCCTGACTTTC
D gene: TRBD2
J gene: TRBJ2-6
V gene: TRBV6-1
clone size: -

CDR3 protein: CASRDKVDSYNEQFF
CDR3 DNA: TGCGCCAGCAGAGACAAGGTCGATAGCTACAATGAGCAGTTCTTC
D gene: -
J gene: TRBJ2-1
V gene: TRBV10-2
clone size: -

CDR3 protein: CAISTGTNNEKLFF
CDR3 DNA: TGTGCCATCAGTACCGGGACAAATAATGAAAAACTGTTTTTT
D gene: -
J gene: TRBJ1-4
V gene: TRBV10-3
clone size: -

CDR3 protein: CAISPGDSGNTIYF
CDR3 DNA: TGTGCCATCTCCCCAGGGGACTCTGGAAACACCATATATTTT
D gene: -
J gene: TRBJ1-3
V gene: TRBV10-3
clone size: -

CDR3 protein: CASTQIGQPQHF
CDR3 DNA: TGTGCCAGTACCCAAATCGGGCAGCCCCAGCATTTT
D gene: -
J gene: TRBJ1-5
V gene: TRBV19
clone size: once

CDR3 protein: CAWNPGLQYGYTF
CDR3 DNA: TGTGCCTGGAACCCGGGACTACAGTATGGCTACACCTTC
D gene: -
J gene: TRBJ1-2
V gene: TRBV30
clone size: -

CDR3 protein: CASSLVGGPYEQYF
CDR3 DNA: TGTGCCAGCAGCTTAGTAGGGGGTCCCTACGAGCAGTACTTC
D gene: -
J gene: TRBJ2-7
V gene: TRBV7-9
clone size: -

CDR3 protein: CASSRGSDTQYF
CDR3 DNA: TGTGCCAGCAGCCGAGGGAGTGATACGCAGTATTTT
D gene: -
J gene: TRBJ2-3
V gene: TRBV7-9
clone size: -